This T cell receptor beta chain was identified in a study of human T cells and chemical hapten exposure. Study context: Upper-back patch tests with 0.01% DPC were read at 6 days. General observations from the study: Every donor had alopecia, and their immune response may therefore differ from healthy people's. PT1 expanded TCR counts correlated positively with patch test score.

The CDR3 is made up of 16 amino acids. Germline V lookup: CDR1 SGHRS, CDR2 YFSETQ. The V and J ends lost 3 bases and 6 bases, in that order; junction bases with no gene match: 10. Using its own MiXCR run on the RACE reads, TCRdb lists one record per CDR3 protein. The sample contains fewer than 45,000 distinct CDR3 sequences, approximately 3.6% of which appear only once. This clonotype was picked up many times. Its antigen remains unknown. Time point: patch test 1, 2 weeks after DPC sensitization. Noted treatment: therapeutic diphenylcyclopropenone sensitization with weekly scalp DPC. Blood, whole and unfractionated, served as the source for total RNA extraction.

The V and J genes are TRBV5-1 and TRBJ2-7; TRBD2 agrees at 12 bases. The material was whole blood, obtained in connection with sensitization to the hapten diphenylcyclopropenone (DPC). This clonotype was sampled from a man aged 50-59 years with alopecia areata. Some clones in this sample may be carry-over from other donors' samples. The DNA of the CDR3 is TGCGCCAGCAGCTCCGCCCTGACTAGCGGGAGACCCGAGCAGTACTTC. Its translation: CASSSALTSGRPEQYF.